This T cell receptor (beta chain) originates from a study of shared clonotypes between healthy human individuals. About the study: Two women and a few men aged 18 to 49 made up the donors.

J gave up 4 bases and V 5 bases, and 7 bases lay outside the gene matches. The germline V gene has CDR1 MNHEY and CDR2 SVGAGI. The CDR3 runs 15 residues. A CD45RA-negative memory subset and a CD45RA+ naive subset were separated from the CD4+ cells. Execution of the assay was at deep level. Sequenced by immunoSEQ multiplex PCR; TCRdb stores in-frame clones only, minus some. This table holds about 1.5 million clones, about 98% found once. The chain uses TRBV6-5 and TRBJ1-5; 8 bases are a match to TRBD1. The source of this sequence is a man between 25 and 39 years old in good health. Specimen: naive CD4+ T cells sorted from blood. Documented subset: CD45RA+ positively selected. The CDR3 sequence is CASSPRDRPNQPQHF. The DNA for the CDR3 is TGTGCCAGCAGTCCACGGGACAGGCCAAATCAGCCCCAGCATTTT.